One sample yielded the 22 T cell receptor beta chains listed below, sequenced in a study of blood T cell repertoires in COVID-19. Clones were sequenced by immunoSEQ multiplex PCR, and TCRdb holds only the in-frame ones, with some missing. Seen here are approximately 250,000 clones, over 80% observed once, and the top ten hold more than 8.5%. Sequencing was carried out using peripheral blood. The receptors were gathered from a woman in her 70s with COVID-19, enrolled during active disease.

The chain combines TRBV20-1 with TRBJ2-7, with D uncertain. Per germline, CDR1 DFQATT and CDR2 SNEGSKA (reference sequence). CDR3 length equals 12 residues. The V and J ends lost 3 bases and 2 bases respectively, with 8 bases between them. Here the CDR3 reads CSASPRTYEQYF. In DNA form, the CDR3 reads TGCAGTGCTAGTCCTAGAACCTACGAGCAGTACTTC.

The chain joins TRBV5-6 to TRBJ2-2; 9 bases agree with TRBD2. The CDR3 contains 15 residues. Germline CDR1 reads SGHDT; CDR2 reads YYEEEE. The trim removed 4 bases at V and 6 bases at J, leaving 7 bases unmatched. CDR3 coding DNA: TGTGCCAGCAGCCGGACTAGCGTTACCTCCGGGGAGCTGTTTTTT. Amino acids: CASSRTSVTSGELFF.

The rearrangement uses TRBV5-6 and TRBJ2-1; possible D gene TRBD2, 5 bases. Germline CDR1 is SGHDT and CDR2 is YYEEEE. V lost 6 bases and J 6 bases, leaving 10 bases between the germline ends. The CDR3 contains 12 residues. The CDR3: CASMRSGNEQFF. DNA for the CDR3: TGTGCCAGCATGAGGAGCGGCAATGAGCAGTTCTTC.

The chain is built from TRBV14 and TRBJ1-1, with 9 bases aligning to TRBD1. V dropped 0 bases and J dropped 1; count of bases not matched to a gene: 12. Germline CDR1 reads SGHDN; CDR2 reads FVKESK. CDR3 size: 19 residues. CDR3: CASSQDFMGQGPSNTEAFF. The DNA for the CDR3 is TGTGCCAGCAGCCAAGATTTTATGGGACAGGGTCCCTCGAACACTGAAGCTTTCTTT.

The gene calls are TRBV4-2 and TRBJ1-3; weak D call: TRBD1 (5 bases). Germline CDR1 is LGHNA and CDR2 is YNFKEQ. This CDR3 comprises 17 residues. V dropped 0 bases and J dropped 0 bases, with 12 bases sitting between them. The CDR3 loop is CASSQEWGGSSGNTIYF. CDR3 bases: TGTGCCAGCAGCCAAGAATGGGGCGGGAGCTCTGGAAACACCATATATTTT.

CDR3 bases: TGTGCCAGTAGTATAGCCCAGGGCGTCAATGAAAAACTGTTTTTT. Amino acids: CASSIAQGVNEKLFF. This chain uses TRBV19 with TRBJ1-4, with D tentatively TRBD1 (5 bases). Deletions cut 1 base from V and 5 bases from J, with 11 bases between. Germline V CDR1 and CDR2: LNHDA, SQIVND (reference sequence). This CDR3 is built from 15 residues. The complete variable domain, with remaining parts taken from reference TRBV19 and TRBJ1-4, reads DGGITQSPKYLFRKEGQNVTLSCEQNLNHDAMYWYRQDPGQGLRLIYYSQIVNDFQKGDIAEGYSVSREKKESFPLTVTSAQKNPTAFYLCASSIAQGVNEKLFFGSGTQLSVL.

The chain employs TRBV19 and TRBJ1-2; D may be TRBD1 (6 bases). V dropped 3 bases and J dropped 8 bases, with 19 bases sitting between them. Germline CDR1 is LNHDA and CDR2 is SQIVND (reference sequence). The CDR3 runs 15 residues. CDR3 in amino acids: CASSILDSSVGGYTF. CDR3 sequence (DNA): TGTGCCAGTAGTATCTTGGACAGCTCCGTGGGGGGCTACACCTTC.

The V call is TRBV4-2, the J call TRBJ1-5; D perhaps matches TRBD1 (6 bases). Germline CDR1 LGHNA, CDR2 YNFKEQ. V was trimmed by 4 bases and J by 2 bases, leaving 18 bases between them. The CDR3 length is 17 residues. In DNA form, the CDR3 reads TGTGCCAGCAGCCTTACCACGGGGGGCTGGGGCAATCAGCCCCAGCATTTT. It specifies CASSLTTGGWGNQPQHF.

V usage is TRBV5-1 and J usage is TRBJ2-2; no clear D. The CDR3 extends over 13 amino acids. Germline CDR1 is SGHRS and CDR2 is YFSETQ. Trimming left V 0 bases short and J 10 bases short, with 10 bases between. The CDR3 region has the DNA TGCGCCAGCAGCTTGGAAGTTCAGAAGGAGCTGTTTTTT. It is translated as CASSLEVQKELFF. The entire variable domain, with the rest obtained from reference TRBV5-1 and TRBJ2-2, is as follows: KAGVTQTPRYLIKTRGQQVTLSCSPISGHRSVSWYQQTPGQGLQFLFEYFSETQRNKGNFPGRFSGRQFSNSRSEMNVSTLELGDSALYLCASSLEVQKELFFGEGSRLTVL.

The chain is built from TRBV7-9 and TRBJ2-7; TRBD1 aligns across 8 bases. V was pared by 5 bases and J by 5 bases, with 8 bases of the junction left unmatched. In germline, CDR1 is SEHNR, CDR2 FQNEAQ (reference sequence). CDR3 length equals 14 residues. In DNA form, the CDR3 reads TGTGCCAGCAGCCAATGGACAGGGTTTAACGAGCAGTACTTC. The encoded protein is CASSQWTGFNEQYF.

This CDR3 reads CAWSPGRYYGYTF. CDR3 DNA: TGTGCCTGGAGTCCAGGGAGGTACTATGGCTACACCTTC. The V and J genes are TRBV30 and TRBJ1-2, with a weak D call TRBD1 (5 bases). Germline V lookup: CDR1 GTSNPN, CDR2 SVGIG (reference sequence). The V end was cut by 2 bases, the J end by 3 bases, with 10 bases between. The CDR3 loop spans 13 amino acids.

The CDR3 loop reads CASSVSREYAEQYF. CDR3 nucleotide sequence: TGTGCCAGTAGCGTGTCGCGGGAGTACGCCGAGCAGTACTTC. This sequence joins TRBV19 and TRBJ2-7, with 7 bases lining up with TRBD2. Germline V lookup: CDR1 LNHDA, CDR2 SQIVND (reference sequence). This CDR3 spans 14 amino acids. V gave up 6 bases and J gave up 6 bases; unmatched junction bases: 11. Looking up the rest from reference TRBV19 and TRBJ2-7 gives the full variable domain: DGGITQSPKYLFRKEGQNVTLSCEQNLNHDAMYWYRQDPGQGLRLIYYSQIVNDFQKGDIAEGYSVSREKKESFPLTVTSAQKNPTAFYLCASSVSREYAEQYFGPGTRLTVT.

The chain couples TRBV27 to TRBJ2-1; TRBD2 matches 12 bases. The CDR3 has 18 residues. The J segment lost 6 bases and the V segment lost 5 bases, leaving 14 bases of the junction unmatched. Germline CDR1 MNHEY, CDR2 SMNVEV (reference sequence). The CDR3 region has the DNA TGTGCCAGCAGTCCACTCATCCGACTAGCGGGAGACCGCAATGAGCAGTTCTTC. It translates to CASSPLIRLAGDRNEQFF.

This clone was observed a few times. The rearrangement links TRBV3-1 (or the pseudogene TRBV3-2) to TRBJ1-2; no clear D. There are 14 residues in the CDR3. Trimming removed 5 bases at V and 8 bases at J, with 18 bases between. Germline loops: CDR1 LGHDT, CDR2 YNNKEL (reference sequence). The CDR3 DNA sequence: TGTGCCAGCAGCTTTACAACCGGTAGGGAGGGCTACACCTTC. It encodes CASSFTTGREGYTF.

This chain connects TRBV6-6 to TRBJ1-2, with D unresolved. Looked up from germline, CDR1 is MNHNY and CDR2 is SVGAGI (reference sequence). The CDR3 length is 15 residues. Trimming cost V 6 bases and J 0 bases, with 14 bases left between them. The CDR3 DNA is TGTGCCAGCAGGACCTCGGGTTCCTCTAACTATGGCTACACCTTC. It is translated as CASRTSGSSNYGYTF.

The rearrangement uses TRBV15 and TRBJ2-4, with TRBD2 as a possible D gene (6 bases). V was shortened by 0 bases and J by 2 bases, with 20 bases between the two germline ends. There are 19 residues in the CDR3. CDR1 LNHNV and CDR2 YYDKDF come from the germline V gene (reference sequence). CDR3 protein: CATSRDQRPGGGTKNIQYF. As DNA, the CDR3 is TGTGCCACCAGCAGAGATCAAAGGCCCGGGGGTGGGACCAAAAACATTCAGTACTTC.

CDR3 sequence: CAISDRQGNQPQHF. DNA for the CDR3: TGTGCCATCAGTGATCGACAGGGCAATCAGCCCCAGCATTTT. This chain links TRBV10-3 with TRBJ1-5, with D perhaps TRBD1 (6 bases). The CDR3 spans 14 residues. Trimming removed 3 bases at V and 2 bases at J, with 8 bases between. Germline CDR1 and CDR2: ENHRY and SYGVKD.

The V call is TRBV4-3, the J call TRBJ2-2; possibly TRBD1 for D (6 bases). The germline V gene has CDR1 LGHNA and CDR2 YSLEER. V lost 3 bases, J lost 6 bases, and 11 bases lay in between. The CDR3 contains 14 residues. The CDR3: CASSQIRGAGELFF. DNA for the CDR3: TGCGCCAGCAGCCAGATCAGGGGTGCCGGGGAGCTGTTTTTT.

The genes are TRBV29-1 and TRBJ2-7; TRBD1 agrees at 7 bases. V lost 4 bases, J lost 3 bases, and 0 bases stayed unmatched. Per the germline V gene, CDR1 is SQVTM and CDR2 is ANQGSEA. The CDR3 covers 11 residues. CDR3: CSVGDSYEQYF. CDR3 DNA: TGCAGCGTTGGGGACAGCTACGAGCAGTACTTC.

This clone appeared once. The CDR3 here is CASIRQGASGYTF. CDR3 bases: TGTGCCAGCATTCGACAGGGGGCGTCTGGCTACACCTTC. The chain carries TRBV28 and TRBJ1-2; TRBD1 agrees at 10 bases. The junction had 6 bases not matched to a gene; V was cut back by 7 bases and J by 7 bases. The CDR3 is 13 amino acids. Germline CDR1 MDHEN, CDR2 SYDVKM.

The chain joins TRBV6-5 to TRBJ1-5; 10 nucleotides align to TRBD1. CDR3 length: 15 amino acids. Germline V gene sequence: CDR1 MNHEY, CDR2 SVGAGI. V lost 7 bases and J lost 3; bases outside the gene matches: 6. CDR3 nucleotides: TGTGCCAGCAAAACGGACAGGGGGATCAATCAGCCCCAGCATTTT. Translation: CASKTDRGINQPQHF.

This clone showed up just once. This rearrangement joins TRBV3-1 (or the pseudogene TRBV3-2) to TRBJ2-3; 8 positions agree with TRBD1. The CDR3 has 15 residues. V trimming: 4 bases; J trimming: 5 bases; junction bases outside the gene matches: 8. Looked up from germline, CDR1 is LGHDT and CDR2 is YNNKEL (reference sequence). CDR3 loop: CASSLTGAHQDTQYF. CDR3 nucleotide sequence: TGTGCCAGCAGCCTGACAGGGGCCCATCAAGATACGCAGTATTTT.